Shown below are 5 T cell receptor beta chains from a single sample sequenced in a study of blood T cell repertoires in COVID-19. The assay was immunoSEQ multiplex PCR, and TCRdb's table has in-frame clones only and misses some. The sample shows roughly 170,000 clones, 60% to 80% of them seen only once. Sample: peripheral blood. Receptors were obtained from a woman in her 70s with acute or convalescent COVID-19.

The chain carries TRBV2 and TRBJ2-3; 10 positions match TRBD2. Germline lookup yields CDR1 SNHLY and CDR2 FYNNEI. Unmatched junction bases numbered 8, after V lost 5 bases and J lost 3 bases. This CDR3 has 16 amino acids. CDR3 nucleotides: TGTGCCAGCAGTTGGGAAGCGGGAGGGTTGACAGATACGCAGTATTTT. It codes for CASSWEAGGLTDTQYF.

This chain uses TRBV4-1 with TRBJ2-7; 12 bases are a match to TRBD2. Germline lookup yields CDR1 MGHRA and CDR2 YSYEKL. The CDR3 is made up of 16 amino acids. Trimming removed 3 bases from V and 0 bases from J; junction bases left unmatched: 3. CDR3 sequence (DNA): TGCGCCAGCAGCCAGTGGACTAGCGGGAACTCCTACGAGCAGTACTTC. This codes for CASSQWTSGNSYEQYF.

This chain uses TRBV18 with TRBJ1-5; a possible D gene is TRBD1 (5 bases). The CDR3 spans 14 residues. CDR1 and CDR2 (germline): KGHSH, LQKENI. V lost 4 bases and J 3 bases, leaving 10 bases between the germline ends. Here the CDR3 DNA reads TGTGCCAGCTCACAAGACAGTGACAATCAGCCCCAGCATTTT. Its translation: CASSQDSDNQPQHF.

This rearrangement joins TRBV2 to TRBJ2-7, with 13 bases that match TRBD2. This CDR3 contains 16 residues. Trimming at V came to 4 bases and at J to 3 bases, leaving 6 bases not matched to a gene. Per the germline V gene, CDR1 is SNHLY and CDR2 is FYNNEI. The CDR3 DNA reads as TGTGCCAGCAGTGGCGGACTAGCGGGGGCCGGCTACGAGCAGTACTTC. Translation gives CASSGGLAGAGYEQYF. The whole variable domain, remainder taken from reference TRBV2 and TRBJ2-7, is EPEVTQTPSHQVTQMGQEVILRCVPISNHLYFYWYRQILGQKVEFLVSFYNNEISEKSEIFDDQFSVERPDGSNFTLKIRSTKLEDSAMYFCASSGGLAGAGYEQYFGPGTRLTVT.

J is TRBJ1-2 and V is TRBV29-1; 8 positions match TRBD1. Germline V gene lookup returns CDR1 SQVTM and CDR2 ANQGSEA. The CDR3 runs to 14 residues. Losses at the gene ends were 4 bases for V and 1 base for J; bases not matched to a gene: 5. CDR3 region: CSVAGQGYNYGYTF. CDR3 bases: TGCAGCGTTGCAGGACAGGGCTATAACTATGGCTACACCTTC.